The T cell receptor (beta chain) under discussion was sequenced for a study of technical replicates of blood from a few donors. Some clones are missing from TCRdb's copy, which holds only in-frame ones; the method was immunoSEQ multiplex PCR. The table has around 67,000 clones, 80% to 95% seen once. The CDR3 is made up of 15 amino acids. The germline V gene has CDR1 LGHNA and CDR2 YSLEER. The V and J ends lost 3 bases and 4 bases respectively, with 14 bases between them. The source of this sequence is a human donor in good health. The sequencing sample was made of T cells isolated from PBMCs. The genes are TRBV4-3 and TRBJ2-3; maybe TRBD2 (5 bases). In DNA form, the CDR3 reads TGCGCCAGCAGCCACGGACTCCGCCACCCAGATACGCAGTATTTT. The encoded protein is CASSHGLRHPDTQYF.